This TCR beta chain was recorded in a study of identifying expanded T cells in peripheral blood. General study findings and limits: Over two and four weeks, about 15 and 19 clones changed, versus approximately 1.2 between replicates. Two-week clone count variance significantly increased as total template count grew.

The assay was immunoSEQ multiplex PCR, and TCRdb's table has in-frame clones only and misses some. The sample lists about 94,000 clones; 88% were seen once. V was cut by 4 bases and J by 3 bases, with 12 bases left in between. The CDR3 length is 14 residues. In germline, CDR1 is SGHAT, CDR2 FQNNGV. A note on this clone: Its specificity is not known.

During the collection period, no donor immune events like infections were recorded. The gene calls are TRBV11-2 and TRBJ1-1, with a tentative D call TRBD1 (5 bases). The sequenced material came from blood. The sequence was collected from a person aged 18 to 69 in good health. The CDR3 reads CASSSLLGDTEAFF. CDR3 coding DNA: TGTGCCAGCAGCTCCCTTCTAGGGGACACTGAAGCTTTCTTT. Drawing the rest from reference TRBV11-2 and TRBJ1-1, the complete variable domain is EAGVAQSPRYKIIEKRQSVAFWCNPISGHATLYWYQQILGQGPKLLIQFQNNGVVDDSQLPKDRFSAERLKGVDSTLKIQPAKLEDSAVYLCASSSLLGDTEAFFGQGTRLTVV.